This T cell receptor beta chain was recorded in a study of molecular identifiers for immune sequencing clone quantification. Germline V lookup: CDR1 GTSNPN, CDR2 SVGIG (reference sequence). The CDR3 runs 14 residues. V shed 3 bases, J shed 5 bases, and the junction held 8 bases outside the gene matches. This clonotype was picked up many times. Its antigen is not identified. Sorted cell numbers of about 20,000 to 1,000,000, with 10%, 30% or 50% RNA, served as input for naive CD8 libraries. Sorting was used to obtain naive CD8 T cells (CD8+CD4-CCR7+CD45RA+). Library preparation followed earlier protocols using designated TCR primers. TCRdb re-called the PCR reads with MiXCR, one entry per CDR3 protein. The sample comprises about 330,000 distinct CDR3 sequences, about 23% of which are singletons, and around 0.76% rests with the top ten. Study findings and constraints: Clone sizes could be underestimated for highly expanded clones when identical TCR molecules share a barcode.

This TCR came from a human donor in good health. Some libraries in this study had Jurkat cell RNA spiked in. Input material: naive CD8+ T cells from blood, with Jurkat cell RNA spiked in. Subset noted: FACS-sorted CD8+CD4-CCR7+CD45RA+ naive T cells. V usage is TRBV30 and J usage is TRBJ2-5; TRBD2 matches 8 bases. CDR3 residues: CAWSRGGRLETQYF. The CDR3 DNA reads as TGTGCCTGGAGCCGGGGGGGGCGCCTTGAGACCCAGTACTTC.